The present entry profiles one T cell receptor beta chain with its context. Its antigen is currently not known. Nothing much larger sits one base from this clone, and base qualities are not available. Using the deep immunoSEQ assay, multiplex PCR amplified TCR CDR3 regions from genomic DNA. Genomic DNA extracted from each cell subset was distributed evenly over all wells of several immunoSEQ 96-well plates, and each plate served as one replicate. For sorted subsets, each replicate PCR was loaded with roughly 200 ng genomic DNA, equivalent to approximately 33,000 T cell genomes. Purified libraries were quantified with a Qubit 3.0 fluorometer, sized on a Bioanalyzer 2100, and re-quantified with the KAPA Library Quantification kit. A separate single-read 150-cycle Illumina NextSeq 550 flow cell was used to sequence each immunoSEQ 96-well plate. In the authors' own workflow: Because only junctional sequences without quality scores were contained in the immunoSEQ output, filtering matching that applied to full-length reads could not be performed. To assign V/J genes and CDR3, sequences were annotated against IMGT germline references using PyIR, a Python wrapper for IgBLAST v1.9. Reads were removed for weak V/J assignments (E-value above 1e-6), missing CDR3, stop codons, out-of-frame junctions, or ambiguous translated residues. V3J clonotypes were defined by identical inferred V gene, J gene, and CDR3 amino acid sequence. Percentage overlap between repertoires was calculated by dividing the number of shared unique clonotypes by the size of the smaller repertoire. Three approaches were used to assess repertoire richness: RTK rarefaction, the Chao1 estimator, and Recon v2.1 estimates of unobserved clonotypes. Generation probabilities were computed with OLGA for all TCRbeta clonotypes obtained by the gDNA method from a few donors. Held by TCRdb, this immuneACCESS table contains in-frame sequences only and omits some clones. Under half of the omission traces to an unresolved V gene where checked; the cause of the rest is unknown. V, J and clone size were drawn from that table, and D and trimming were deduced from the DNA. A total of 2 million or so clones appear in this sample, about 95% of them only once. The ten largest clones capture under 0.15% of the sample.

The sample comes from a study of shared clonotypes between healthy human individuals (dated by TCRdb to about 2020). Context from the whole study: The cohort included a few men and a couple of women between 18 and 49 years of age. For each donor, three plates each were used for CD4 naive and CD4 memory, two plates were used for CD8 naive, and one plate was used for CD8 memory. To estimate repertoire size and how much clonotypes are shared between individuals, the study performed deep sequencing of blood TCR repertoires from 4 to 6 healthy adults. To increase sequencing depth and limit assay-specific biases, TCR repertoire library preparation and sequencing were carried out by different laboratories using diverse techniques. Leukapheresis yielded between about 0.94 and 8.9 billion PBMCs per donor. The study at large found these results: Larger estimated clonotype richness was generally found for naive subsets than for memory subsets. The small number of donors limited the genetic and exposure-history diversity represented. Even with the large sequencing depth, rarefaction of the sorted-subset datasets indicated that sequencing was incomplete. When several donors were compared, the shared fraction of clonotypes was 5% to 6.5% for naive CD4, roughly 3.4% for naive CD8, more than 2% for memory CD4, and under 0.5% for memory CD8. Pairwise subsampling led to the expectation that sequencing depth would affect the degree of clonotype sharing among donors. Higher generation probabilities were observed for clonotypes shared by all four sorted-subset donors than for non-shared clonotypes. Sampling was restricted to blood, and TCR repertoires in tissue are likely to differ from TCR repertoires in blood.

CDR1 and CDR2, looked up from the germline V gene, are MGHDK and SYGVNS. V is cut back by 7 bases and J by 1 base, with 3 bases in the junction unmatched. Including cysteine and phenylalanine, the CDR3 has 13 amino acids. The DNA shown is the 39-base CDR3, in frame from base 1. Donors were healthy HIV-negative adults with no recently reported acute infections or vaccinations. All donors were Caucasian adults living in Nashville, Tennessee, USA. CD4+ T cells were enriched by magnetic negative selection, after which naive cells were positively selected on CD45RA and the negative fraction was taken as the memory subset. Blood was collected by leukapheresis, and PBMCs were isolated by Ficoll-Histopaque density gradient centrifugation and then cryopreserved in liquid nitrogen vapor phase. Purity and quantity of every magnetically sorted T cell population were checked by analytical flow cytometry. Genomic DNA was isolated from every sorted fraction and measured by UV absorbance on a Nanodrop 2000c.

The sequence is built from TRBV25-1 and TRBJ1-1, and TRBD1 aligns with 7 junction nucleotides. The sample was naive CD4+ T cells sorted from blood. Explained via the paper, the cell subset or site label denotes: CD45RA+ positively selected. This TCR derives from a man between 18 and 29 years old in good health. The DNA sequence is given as TGTGCCAGCAAAGGACAGGCGAACACTGAAGCTTTCTTT. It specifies CASKGQANTEAFF.